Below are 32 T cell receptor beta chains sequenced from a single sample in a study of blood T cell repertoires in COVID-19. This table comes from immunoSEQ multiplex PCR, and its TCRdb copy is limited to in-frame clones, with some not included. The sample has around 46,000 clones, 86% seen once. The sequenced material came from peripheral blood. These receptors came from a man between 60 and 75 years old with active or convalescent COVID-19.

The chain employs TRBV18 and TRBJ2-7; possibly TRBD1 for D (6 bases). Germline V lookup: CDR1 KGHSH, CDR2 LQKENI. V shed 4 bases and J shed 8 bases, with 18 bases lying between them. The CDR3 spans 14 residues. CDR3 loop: CASSRLVRGTQQYF. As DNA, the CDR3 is TGTGCCAGCTCACGCCTGGTCAGGGGAACCCAGCAGTACTTC.

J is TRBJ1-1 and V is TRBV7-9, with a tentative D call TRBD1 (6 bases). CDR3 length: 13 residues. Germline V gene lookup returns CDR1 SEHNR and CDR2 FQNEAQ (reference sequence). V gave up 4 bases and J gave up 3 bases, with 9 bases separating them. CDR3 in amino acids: CASSSGQHTEAFF. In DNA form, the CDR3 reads TGTGCCAGCAGCTCCGGACAGCACACTGAAGCTTTCTTT.

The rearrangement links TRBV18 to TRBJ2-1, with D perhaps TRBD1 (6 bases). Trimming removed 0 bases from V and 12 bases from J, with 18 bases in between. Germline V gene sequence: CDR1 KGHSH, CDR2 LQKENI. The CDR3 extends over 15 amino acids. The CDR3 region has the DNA TGTGCCAGCTCACCACCGGGGGCCTTCAATGATCTGCAGTTCTTC. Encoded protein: CASSPPGAFNDLQFF.

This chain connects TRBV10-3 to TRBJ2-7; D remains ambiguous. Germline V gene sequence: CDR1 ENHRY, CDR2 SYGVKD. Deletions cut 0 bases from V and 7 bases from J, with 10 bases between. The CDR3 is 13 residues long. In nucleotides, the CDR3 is TGTGCCATCAGTGAGTCGGTTCGCGAGGAGCAGTACTTC. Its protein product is CAISESVREEQYF.

CDR3 residues: CASSPQGPTEAFF. The CDR3 bases are TGTGCCAGCAGCCCACAGGGACCCACTGAAGCTTTCTTT. This sequence joins TRBV6-5 and TRBJ1-1, with D perhaps matching TRBD1 (6 bases). V was pared by 6 bases and J by 4 bases, with 12 bases between. CDR1 is MNHEY, CDR2 SVGAGI, per germline. The CDR3 contains 13 residues.

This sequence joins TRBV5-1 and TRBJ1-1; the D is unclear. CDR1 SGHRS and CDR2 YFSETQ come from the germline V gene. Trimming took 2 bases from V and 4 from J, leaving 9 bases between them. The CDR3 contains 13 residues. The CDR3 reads CASSFEGSTEAFF. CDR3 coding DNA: TGCGCCAGCAGCTTCGAGGGTAGCACTGAAGCTTTCTTT.

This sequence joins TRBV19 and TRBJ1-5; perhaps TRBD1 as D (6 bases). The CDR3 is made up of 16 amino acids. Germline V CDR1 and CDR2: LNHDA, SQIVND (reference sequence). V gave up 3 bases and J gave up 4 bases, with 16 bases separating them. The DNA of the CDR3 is TGTGCCAGTAGTATCCTAGCAGGGGAAGGAAATCAGCCCCAGCATTTT. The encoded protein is CASSILAGEGNQPQHF. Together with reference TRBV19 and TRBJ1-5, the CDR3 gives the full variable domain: DGGITQSPKYLFRKEGQNVTLSCEQNLNHDAMYWYRQDPGQGLRLIYYSQIVNDFQKGDIAEGYSVSREKKESFPLTVTSAQKNPTAFYLCASSILAGEGNQPQHFGDGTRLSIL.

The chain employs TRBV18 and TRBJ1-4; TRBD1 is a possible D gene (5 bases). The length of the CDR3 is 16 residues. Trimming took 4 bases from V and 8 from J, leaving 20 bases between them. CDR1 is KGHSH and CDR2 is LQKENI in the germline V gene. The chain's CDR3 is CASSRLAGGLREKLFF. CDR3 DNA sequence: TGTGCCAGCTCACGCCTCGCTGGGGGGTTACGAGAAAAACTGTTTTTT.

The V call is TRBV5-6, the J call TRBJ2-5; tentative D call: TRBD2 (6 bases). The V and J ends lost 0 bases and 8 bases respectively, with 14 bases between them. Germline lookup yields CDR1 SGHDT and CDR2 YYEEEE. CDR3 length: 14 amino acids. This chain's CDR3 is CASSLGWAGNTQYF. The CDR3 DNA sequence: TGTGCCAGCAGCTTGGGTTGGGCGGGGAACACCCAGTACTTC.

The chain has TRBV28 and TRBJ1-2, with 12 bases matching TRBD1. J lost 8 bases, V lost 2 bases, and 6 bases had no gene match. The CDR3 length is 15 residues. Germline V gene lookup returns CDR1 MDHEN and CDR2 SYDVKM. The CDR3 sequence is CASSLGGTGGSGYTF. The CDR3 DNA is TGTGCCAGCAGTTTAGGGGGGACAGGGGGCTCGGGCTACACCTTC.

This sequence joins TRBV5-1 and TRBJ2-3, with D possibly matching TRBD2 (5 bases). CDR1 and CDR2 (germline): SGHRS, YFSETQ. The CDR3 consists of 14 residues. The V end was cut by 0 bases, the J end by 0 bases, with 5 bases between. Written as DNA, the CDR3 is TGCGCCAGCAGCTTGGAGCGGAGCACAGATACGCAGTATTTT. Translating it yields CASSLERSTDTQYF.

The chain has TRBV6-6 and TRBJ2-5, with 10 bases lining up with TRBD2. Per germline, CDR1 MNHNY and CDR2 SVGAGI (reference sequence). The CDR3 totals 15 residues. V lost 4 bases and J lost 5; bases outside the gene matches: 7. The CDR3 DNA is TGTGCCAGCAGTTTCCAGCGGGGGGGCCGCGAGACCCAGTACTTC. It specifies CASSFQRGGRETQYF.

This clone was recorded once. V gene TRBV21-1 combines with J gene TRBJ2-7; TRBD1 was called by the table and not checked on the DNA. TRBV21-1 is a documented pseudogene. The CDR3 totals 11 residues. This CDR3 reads CASGQGYEQYF. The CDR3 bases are TGTGCCAGTGGACAGGGCTACGAGCAGTACTTC.

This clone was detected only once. CDR3 loop: CASSQARTGGGYGYTF. The CDR3 bases are TGTGCCAGCAGCCAAGCGAGGACAGGGGGCGGCTATGGCTACACCTTC. This sequence joins TRBV3-1 (or the pseudogene TRBV3-2) and TRBJ1-2; 11 positions match TRBD1. The CDR3 is made up of 16 amino acids. V gave up 1 base and J gave up 4 bases; unmatched junction bases: 5. Germline V gene data show CDR1 as LGHDT and CDR2 as YNNKEL (reference sequence).

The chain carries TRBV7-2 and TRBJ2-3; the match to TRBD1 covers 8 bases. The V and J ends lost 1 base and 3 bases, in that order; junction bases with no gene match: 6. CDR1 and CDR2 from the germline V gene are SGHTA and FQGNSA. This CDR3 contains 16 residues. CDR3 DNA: TGTGCCAGCAGCTTAGGGACAGGGTATGGAACAGATACGCAGTATTTT. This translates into CASSLGTGYGTDTQYF.

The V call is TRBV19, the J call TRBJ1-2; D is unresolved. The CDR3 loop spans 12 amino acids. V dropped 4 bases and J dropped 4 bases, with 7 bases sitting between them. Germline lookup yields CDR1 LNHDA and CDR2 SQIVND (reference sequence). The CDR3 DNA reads TGTGCCAGTAGTAGAGGGCTCTATGGCTACACCTTC. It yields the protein CASSRGLYGYTF.

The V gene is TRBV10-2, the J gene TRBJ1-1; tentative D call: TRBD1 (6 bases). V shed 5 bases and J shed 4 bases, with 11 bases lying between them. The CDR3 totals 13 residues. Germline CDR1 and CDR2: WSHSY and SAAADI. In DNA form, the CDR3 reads TGCGCCAGCAGTCCACAGGGATCCACTGAAGCTTTCTTT. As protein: CASSPQGSTEAFF.

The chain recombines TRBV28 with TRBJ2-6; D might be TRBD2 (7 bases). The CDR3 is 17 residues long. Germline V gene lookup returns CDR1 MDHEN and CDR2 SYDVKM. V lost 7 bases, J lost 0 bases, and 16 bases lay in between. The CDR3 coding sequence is TGTGCCAGCACCGGGGGGCAGAGAGCCTCTGGGGCCAACGTCCTGACTTTC. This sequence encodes CASTGGQRASGANVLTF. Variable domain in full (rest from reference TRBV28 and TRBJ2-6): DVKVTQSSRYLVKRTGEKVFLECVQDMDHENMFWYRQDPGLGLRLIYFSYDVKMKEKGDIPEGYSVSREKKERFSLILESASTNQTSMYLCASTGGQRASGANVLTFGAGSRLTVL.

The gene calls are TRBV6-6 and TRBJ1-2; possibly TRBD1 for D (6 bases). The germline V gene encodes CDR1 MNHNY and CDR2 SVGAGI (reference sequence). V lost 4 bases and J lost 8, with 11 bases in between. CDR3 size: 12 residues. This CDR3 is CASSSGGRGYTF. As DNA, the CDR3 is TGTGCCAGCAGTTCGGGGGGCCGCGGCTACACCTTC.

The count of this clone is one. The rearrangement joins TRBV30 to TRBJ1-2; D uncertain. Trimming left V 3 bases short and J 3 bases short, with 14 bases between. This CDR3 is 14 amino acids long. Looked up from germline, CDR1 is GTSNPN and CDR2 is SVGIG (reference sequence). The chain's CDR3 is CAWRIMGGYYGYTF. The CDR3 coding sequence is TGTGCCTGGAGGATTATGGGAGGGTACTATGGCTACACCTTC.

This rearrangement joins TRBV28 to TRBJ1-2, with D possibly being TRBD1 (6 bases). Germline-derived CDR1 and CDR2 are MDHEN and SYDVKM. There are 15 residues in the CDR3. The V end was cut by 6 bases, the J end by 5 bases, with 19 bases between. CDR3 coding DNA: TGTGCCAGCAGCTACCTCGGGACACTACGGTATGGCTACACCTTC. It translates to CASSYLGTLRYGYTF.

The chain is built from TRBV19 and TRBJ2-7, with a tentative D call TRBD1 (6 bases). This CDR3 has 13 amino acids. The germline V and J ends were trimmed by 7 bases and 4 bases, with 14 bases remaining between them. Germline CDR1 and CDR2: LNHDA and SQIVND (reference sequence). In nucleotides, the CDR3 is TGTGCCAGTACCCCGGGACATAATTACGAGCAGTACTTC. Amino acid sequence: CASTPGHNYEQYF.

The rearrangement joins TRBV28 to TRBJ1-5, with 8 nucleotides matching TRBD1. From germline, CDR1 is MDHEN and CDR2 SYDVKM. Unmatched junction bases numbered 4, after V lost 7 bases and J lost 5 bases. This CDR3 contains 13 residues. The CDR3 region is CASTTGAYQPQHF. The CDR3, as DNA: TGTGCCAGCACGACAGGGGCATATCAGCCCCAGCATTTT.

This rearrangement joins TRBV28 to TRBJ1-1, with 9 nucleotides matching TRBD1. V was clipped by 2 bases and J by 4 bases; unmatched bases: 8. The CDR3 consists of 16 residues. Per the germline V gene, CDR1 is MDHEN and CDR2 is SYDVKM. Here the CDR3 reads CASSLDDRGSTTEAFF. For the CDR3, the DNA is TGTGCCAGCAGTTTAGATGACAGGGGGTCTACCACTGAAGCTTTCTTT. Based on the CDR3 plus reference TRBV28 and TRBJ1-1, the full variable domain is DVKVTQSSRYLVKRTGEKVFLECVQDMDHENMFWYRQDPGLGLRLIYFSYDVKMKEKGDIPEGYSVSREKKERFSLILESASTNQTSMYLCASSLDDRGSTTEAFFGQGTRLTVV.

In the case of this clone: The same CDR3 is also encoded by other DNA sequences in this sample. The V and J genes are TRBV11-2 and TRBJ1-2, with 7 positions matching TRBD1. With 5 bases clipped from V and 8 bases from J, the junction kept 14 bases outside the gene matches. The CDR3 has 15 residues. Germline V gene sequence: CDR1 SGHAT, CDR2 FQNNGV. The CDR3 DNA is TGTGCCAGCAGCGGGGGATGGGGCAGGGGGGAAGGCTACACCTTC. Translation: CASSGGWGRGEGYTF.

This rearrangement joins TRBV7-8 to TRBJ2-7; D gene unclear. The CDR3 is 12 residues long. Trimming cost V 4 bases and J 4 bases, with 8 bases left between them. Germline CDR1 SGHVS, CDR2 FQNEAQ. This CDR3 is CASSSTSYEQYF. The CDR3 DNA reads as TGTGCCAGCAGCTCCACAAGTTACGAGCAGTACTTC.

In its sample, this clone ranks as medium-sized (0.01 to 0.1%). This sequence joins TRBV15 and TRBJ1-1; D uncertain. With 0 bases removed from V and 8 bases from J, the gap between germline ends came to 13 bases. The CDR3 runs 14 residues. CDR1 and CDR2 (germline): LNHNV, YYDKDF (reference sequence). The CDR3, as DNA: TGTGCCACCAGCAGAGAGAGGGCCATCCTGGAAGCTTTCTTT. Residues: CATSRERAILEAFF. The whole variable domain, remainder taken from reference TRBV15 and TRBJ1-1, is DAMVIQNPRYQVTQFGKPVTLSCSQTLNHNVMYWYQQKSSQAPKLLFHYYDKDFNNEADTPDNFQSRRPNTSFCFLDIRSPGLGDTAMYLCATSRERAILEAFFGQGTRLTVV.

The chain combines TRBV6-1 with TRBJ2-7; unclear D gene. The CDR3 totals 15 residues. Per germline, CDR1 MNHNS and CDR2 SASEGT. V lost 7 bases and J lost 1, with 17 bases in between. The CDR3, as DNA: TGTGCCAGCACCGTAGGCGGCAGCTTTTCCTACGAGCAGTACTTC. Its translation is CASTVGGSFSYEQYF.

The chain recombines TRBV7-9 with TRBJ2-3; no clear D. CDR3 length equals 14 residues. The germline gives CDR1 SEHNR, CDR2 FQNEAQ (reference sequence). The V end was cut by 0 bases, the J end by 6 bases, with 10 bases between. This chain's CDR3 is CASSLAAPFDTQYF. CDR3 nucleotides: TGTGCCAGCAGCTTAGCGGCCCCATTCGATACGCAGTATTTT.

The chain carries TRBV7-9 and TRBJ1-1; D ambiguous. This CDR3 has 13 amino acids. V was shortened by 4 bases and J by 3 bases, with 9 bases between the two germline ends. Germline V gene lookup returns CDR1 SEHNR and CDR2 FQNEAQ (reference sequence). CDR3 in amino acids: CASSSMRDTEAFF. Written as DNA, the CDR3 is TGTGCCAGCAGCTCCATGAGGGACACTGAAGCTTTCTTT.

In DNA form, the CDR3 reads TGTGCCAGCAGCTTTTGGCGGGGAGATTACACAGATACGCAGTATTTT. The encoded protein is CASSFWRGDYTDTQYF. The V gene is TRBV5-4, the J gene TRBJ2-3; TRBD2 is a possible D gene (6 bases). In germline, CDR1 is SGHNT, CDR2 YYREEE (reference sequence). V lost 2 bases and J lost 2, with 15 bases in between. The CDR3 length is 16 residues.

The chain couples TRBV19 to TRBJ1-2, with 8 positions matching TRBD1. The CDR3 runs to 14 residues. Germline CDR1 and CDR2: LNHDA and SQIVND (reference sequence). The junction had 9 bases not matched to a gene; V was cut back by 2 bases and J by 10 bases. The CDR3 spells CASSIIRTGLDYTF. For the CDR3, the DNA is TGTGCCAGTAGTATAATCCGGACAGGGCTTGACTACACCTTC.